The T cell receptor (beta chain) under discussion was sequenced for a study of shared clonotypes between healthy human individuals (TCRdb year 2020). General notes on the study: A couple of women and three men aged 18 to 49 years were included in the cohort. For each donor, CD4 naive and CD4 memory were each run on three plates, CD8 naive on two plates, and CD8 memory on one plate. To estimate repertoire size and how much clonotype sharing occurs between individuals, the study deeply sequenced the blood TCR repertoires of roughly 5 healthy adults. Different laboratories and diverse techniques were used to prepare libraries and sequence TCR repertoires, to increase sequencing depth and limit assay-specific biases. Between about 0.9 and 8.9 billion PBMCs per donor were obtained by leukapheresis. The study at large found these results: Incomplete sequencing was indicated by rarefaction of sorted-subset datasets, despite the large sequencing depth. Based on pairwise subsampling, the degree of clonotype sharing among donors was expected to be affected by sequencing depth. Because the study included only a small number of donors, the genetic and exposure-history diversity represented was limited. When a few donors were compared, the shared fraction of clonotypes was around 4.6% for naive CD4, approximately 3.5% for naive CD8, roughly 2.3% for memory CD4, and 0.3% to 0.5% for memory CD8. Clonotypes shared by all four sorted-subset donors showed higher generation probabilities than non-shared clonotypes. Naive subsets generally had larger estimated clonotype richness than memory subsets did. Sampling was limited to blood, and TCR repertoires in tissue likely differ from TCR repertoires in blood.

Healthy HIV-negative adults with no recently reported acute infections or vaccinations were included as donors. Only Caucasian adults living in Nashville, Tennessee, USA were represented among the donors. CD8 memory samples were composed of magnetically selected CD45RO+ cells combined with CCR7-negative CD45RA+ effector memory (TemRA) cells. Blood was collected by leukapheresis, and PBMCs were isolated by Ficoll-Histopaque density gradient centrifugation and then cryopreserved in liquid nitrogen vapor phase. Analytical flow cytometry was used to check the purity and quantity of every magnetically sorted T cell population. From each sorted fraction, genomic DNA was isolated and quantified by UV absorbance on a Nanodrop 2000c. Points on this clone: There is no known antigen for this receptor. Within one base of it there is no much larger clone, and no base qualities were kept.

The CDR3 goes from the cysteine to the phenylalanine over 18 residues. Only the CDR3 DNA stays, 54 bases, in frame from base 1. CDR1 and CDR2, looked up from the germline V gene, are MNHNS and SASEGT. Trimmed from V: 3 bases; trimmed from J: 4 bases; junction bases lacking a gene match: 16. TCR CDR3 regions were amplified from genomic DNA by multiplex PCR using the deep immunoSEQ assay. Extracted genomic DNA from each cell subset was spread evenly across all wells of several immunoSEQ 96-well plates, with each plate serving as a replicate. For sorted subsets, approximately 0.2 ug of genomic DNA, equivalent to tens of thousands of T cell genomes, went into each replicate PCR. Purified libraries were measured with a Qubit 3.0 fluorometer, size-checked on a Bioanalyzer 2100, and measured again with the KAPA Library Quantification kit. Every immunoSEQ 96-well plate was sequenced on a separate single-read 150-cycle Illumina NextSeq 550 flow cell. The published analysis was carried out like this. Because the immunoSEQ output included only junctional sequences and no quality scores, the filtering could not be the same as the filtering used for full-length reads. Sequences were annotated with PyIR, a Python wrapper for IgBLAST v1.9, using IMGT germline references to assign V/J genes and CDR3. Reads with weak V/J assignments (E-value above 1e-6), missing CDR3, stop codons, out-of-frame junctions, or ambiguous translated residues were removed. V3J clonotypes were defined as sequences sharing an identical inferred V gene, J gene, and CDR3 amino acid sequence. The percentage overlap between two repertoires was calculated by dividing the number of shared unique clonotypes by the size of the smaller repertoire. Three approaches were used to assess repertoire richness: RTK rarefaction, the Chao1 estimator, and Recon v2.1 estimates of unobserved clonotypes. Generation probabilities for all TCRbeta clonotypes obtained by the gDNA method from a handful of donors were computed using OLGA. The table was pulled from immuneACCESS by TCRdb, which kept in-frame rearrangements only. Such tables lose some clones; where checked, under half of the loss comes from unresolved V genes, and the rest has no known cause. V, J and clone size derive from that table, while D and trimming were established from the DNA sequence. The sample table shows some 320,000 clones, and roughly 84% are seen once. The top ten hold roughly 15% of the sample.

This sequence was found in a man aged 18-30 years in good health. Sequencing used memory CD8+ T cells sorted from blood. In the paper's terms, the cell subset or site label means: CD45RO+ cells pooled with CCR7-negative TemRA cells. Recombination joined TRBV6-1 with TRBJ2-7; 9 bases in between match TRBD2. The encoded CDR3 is CASSDPRFRGRALYEQYF. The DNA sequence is TGTGCCAGCAGTGACCCCCGATTCCGCGGGAGGGCTCTATACGAGCAGTACTTC.